These T cell receptor beta chains were read from a single sample in a study of T cells after yellow fever vaccination. From the 5' RACE reads, TCRdb called clonotypes with MiXCR, one entry per CDR3 protein. Among hundreds of thousands of distinct CDR3 sequences listed, roughly 13% were seen once. Sequences were derived from PBMCs, sampled on the day of the yellow fever booster vaccination. The receptors were sampled from a man aged 25 to 40 who received the YFV17D yellow fever vaccine. CDR3s include the opening cysteine and the closing phenylalanine or tryptophan. Fields, in order: D gene, J gene, V gene, clone size, CDR3 DNA, CDR3 protein. A D gene is named only where the DNA matches it firmly. Clone size is not always given. Where it is, it says once, few, many or a class for expanded clones.

D: -
J: TRBJ2-7
V: TRBV7-9
size: few
DNA: TGTGCCAGCAGCCCCATCAGGGGTTACTACGAGCAGTACTTC
CDR3: CASSPIRGYYEQYF

D: TRBD2
J: TRBJ2-1
V: TRBV20-1
size: many
DNA: TGCAGTGCCCCGACTAGCGGGAGAGGTAATGAGCAGTTCTTC
CDR3: CSAPTSGRGNEQFF

D: -
J: TRBJ2-1
V: TRBV7-2
size: few
DNA: TGTGCCAGTGCGGACCAGCCTGGGGGTGAGCAGTTCTTC
CDR3: CASADQPGGEQFF

D: -
J: TRBJ1-3
V: TRBV27
size: few
DNA: TGTGCCAGCAGTCCCTATAAGGGTAGCGCTGGAAACACCATATATTTT
CDR3: CASSPYKGSAGNTIYF

D: -
J: TRBJ2-3
V: TRBV20-1
size: many
DNA: TGCAGTGTAAGGGTTGCAGATACGCAGTATTTT
CDR3: CSVRVADTQYF

D: -
J: TRBJ1-2
V: TRBV6-2/TRBV6-3
size: -
DNA: TGTGCCAGCAGAAAGACCGACAGGAACTATGGCTACACCTTC
CDR3: CASRKTDRNYGYTF

D: TRBD2
J: TRBJ2-1
V: TRBV18
size: -
DNA: TGTGCCACCTTACTGGGGGGGAGCTCCTACAATGAGCAGTTCTTC
CDR3: CATLLGGSSYNEQFF

D: TRBD1
J: TRBJ2-7
V: TRBV12-3/TRBV12-4
size: -
DNA: TGTGCCAGCAGTGCTACAGGGGGCGTCCATTCCTACGAGCAGTACTTC
CDR3: CASSATGGVHSYEQYF

D: -
J: TRBJ2-3
V: TRBV15
size: few
DNA: TGTGCCACCAGCACCTTCGCGGGATTGGAAGATACGCAGTATTTT
CDR3: CATSTFAGLEDTQYF

D: TRBD1
J: TRBJ2-5
V: TRBV6-1
size: many
DNA: TGTGCCAGCACCCGACAGGGGGGAGAGACCCAGTACTTC
CDR3: CASTRQGGETQYF

D: TRBD1
J: TRBJ2-4
V: TRBV7-2
size: -
DNA: TGTGCCAGCAGCTGGATGACAGGGGGCAAAAACATTCAGTACTTC
CDR3: CASSWMTGGKNIQYF

D: TRBD2
J: TRBJ2-5
V: TRBV12-3/TRBV12-4
size: many
DNA: TGTGCCAGCAGTGCTGGACTAGCGGGAGTAGAGACCCAGTACTTC
CDR3: CASSAGLAGVETQYF

D: TRBD2
J: TRBJ2-1
V: TRBV12-3/TRBV12-4
size: -
DNA: TGTGCCAGCAGTACACTAGCGCCCGTCCGCGAGCAGTTCTTC
CDR3: CASSTLAPVREQFF

D: -
J: TRBJ2-1
V: TRBV7-2
size: -
DNA: TGTGCCAGCAGCTTAGCCCAAACTAGCGAGCAGTTCTTC
CDR3: CASSLAQTSEQFF

D: -
J: TRBJ1-1
V: TRBV12-3/TRBV12-4
size: few
DNA: TGTGCCAGCAGTTTAACGGGGACGGCCACTGAAGCTTTCTTT
CDR3: CASSLTGTATEAFF

D: -
J: TRBJ2-3
V: TRBV12-5
size: -
DNA: TGTGCTAGTGGCCTCGGGGGCTCAGCGAGCACAGATACGCAGTATTTT
CDR3: CASGLGGSASTDTQYF

D: -
J: TRBJ2-1
V: TRBV10-3
size: few
DNA: TGTGCCACGATTCCGGGCGCCGAGTATAATGAGCAGTTCTTC
CDR3: CATIPGAEYNEQFF

D: -
J: TRBJ2-7
V: TRBV7-2
size: -
DNA: TGTGCCAGCAGACTCTGGACTGGGGGCTACGAGCAGTACTTC
CDR3: CASRLWTGGYEQYF

D: -
J: TRBJ1-1
V: TRBV6-2/TRBV6-3
size: -
DNA: TGTGCCAGCAGTGCCTGGGGTACTGAAGCTTTCTTT
CDR3: CASSAWGTEAFF

D: TRBD2
J: TRBJ2-1
V: TRBV10-3
size: -
DNA: TGTGCCATCAGTGCGGCGGGAGGCCTCTCCTACAATGAGCAGTTCTTC
CDR3: CAISAAGGLSYNEQFF

D: TRBD2
J: TRBJ2-3
V: TRBV9
size: few
DNA: TGTGCCAGCAGCGTAACCCCCTCGGGAGCGGGGGGGGCAGATACGCAGTATTTT
CDR3: CASSVTPSGAGGADTQYF

D: -
J: TRBJ2-7
V: TRBV11-2
size: few
DNA: TGTGCCAGCAGCTTATTGCACGAGCAGTACTTC
CDR3: CASSLLHEQYF

D: TRBD2
J: TRBJ2-7
V: TRBV7-9
size: few
DNA: TGTGCCAGCAGCTTGGCGGGAGGTCCCGAGCAGTACTTC
CDR3: CASSLAGGPEQYF

D: -
J: TRBJ1-5
V: TRBV6-1
size: few
DNA: TGTGCCAGCAGTCATCACAGCTCTCAGCCCCAGCATTTT
CDR3: CASSHHSSQPQHF

D: -
J: TRBJ2-7
V: TRBV7-9
size: -
DNA: TGTGCCAGCAGCTTAGTGGGGCTCTCCTACGAGCAGTACTTC
CDR3: CASSLVGLSYEQYF

D: -
J: TRBJ1-1
V: TRBV18
size: -
DNA: TGTGCCAGCTCACAGGAGAACGAAGCTTTCTTT
CDR3: CASSQENEAFF

D: -
J: TRBJ2-7
V: TRBV5-1
size: few
DNA: TGCGCCAGCAGCTTCCGACAAACATCCTACGAGCAGTACTTC
CDR3: CASSFRQTSYEQYF

D: -
J: TRBJ2-2
V: TRBV30
size: few
DNA: TGTGCCTGGAGTCTAGGGCTCACCGGGGAGCTGTTTTTT
CDR3: CAWSLGLTGELFF

D: -
J: TRBJ2-1
V: TRBV4-3
size: few
DNA: TGCGCCAGCAGCACCCAGGCTCTCCTCGGCAATGAGCAGTTCTTC
CDR3: CASSTQALLGNEQFF

D: TRBD1
J: TRBJ1-4
V: TRBV7-6
size: few
DNA: TGTGCCAGCAGCTCTGTCCCACAGGGGGGATCTAATGAAAAACTGTTTTTT
CDR3: CASSSVPQGGSNEKLFF

D: TRBD2
J: TRBJ2-5
V: TRBV20-1
size: -
DNA: TGCAGTGCTCCCCGAGCGGCTAGCGGGCAAGAGACCCAGTACTTC
CDR3: CSAPRAASGQETQYF

D: -
J: TRBJ2-2
V: TRBV7-9
size: few
DNA: TGTGCCAGCCCGGGACTTAATCCCGGGGAGCTGTTTTTT
CDR3: CASPGLNPGELFF

D: TRBD2
J: TRBJ2-1
V: TRBV6-5
size: -
DNA: TGTGCCAGCAGTTCCGTAGCGGGTTTTAATGAGCAGTTCTTC
CDR3: CASSSVAGFNEQFF

D: -
J: TRBJ1-2
V: TRBV28
size: -
DNA: TGTGCCAGCGTTACAGAGAACTATGGCTACACCTTC
CDR3: CASVTENYGYTF

D: TRBD2
J: TRBJ2-7
V: TRBV7-2
size: few
DNA: TGTGCCAGCAGCAAGACTAGCGAGAGCTCCTACGAGCAGTACTTC
CDR3: CASSKTSESSYEQYF

D: -
J: TRBJ1-2
V: TRBV25-1
size: few
DNA: TGTGCCAGCAGTGAATATCAGGGTGGCTACACCTTC
CDR3: CASSEYQGGYTF

D: -
J: TRBJ2-1
V: TRBV3-1
size: few
DNA: TGTGCCAGCAGCCAAATAGAGAATGAGCAGTTCTTC
CDR3: CASSQIENEQFF

D: -
J: TRBJ2-6
V: TRBV6-2/TRBV6-3
size: -
DNA: TGTGCCACCTATGATTCGGGGACCGGGGCCAACGTCCTGACTTTC
CDR3: CATYDSGTGANVLTF

D: TRBD1
J: TRBJ2-2
V: TRBV10-3
size: few
DNA: TGTGCCATCAGTCTCGGACAGGGTGCGACCGGGGAGCTGTTTTTT
CDR3: CAISLGQGATGELFF

D: TRBD2
J: TRBJ2-1
V: TRBV12-3/TRBV12-4
size: once
DNA: TGTGCCAGCAGTTTAGGACTAGCGGCCTCGGGGGAGCAGTTCTTC
CDR3: CASSLGLAASGEQFF

D: TRBD1
J: TRBJ2-7
V: TRBV5-6
size: few
DNA: TGTGCCAGCTATCAAGGGGGCAGGTCACATTACGAGCAGTACTTC
CDR3: CASYQGGRSHYEQYF

D: -
J: TRBJ2-7
V: TRBV7-6
size: few
DNA: TGTGCCAGCACATCAAGCCGGACCTATTCCTACGAGCAGTACTTC
CDR3: CASTSSRTYSYEQYF